This passage covers 28 T cell receptor beta chains from one sample sequenced in a study of blood T cell repertoires in COVID-19. Sequencing was performed with immunoSEQ multiplex PCR; in TCRdb, only in-frame clones are kept and a portion is missing. The table shows 250,000 to 300,000 clones, with 80% to 95% occurring only once. Sequenced: PBMCs or T cells enriched from blood (not recorded which). Every receptor here comes from a woman between 25 and 40 years old who had recovered from COVID-19.

This sequence joins TRBV28 and TRBJ2-1; D is unclear. Looked up from germline, CDR1 is MDHEN and CDR2 is SYDVKM. The length of the CDR3 is 14 residues. CDR3 bases: TGTTCTTATTTTTGGTTCAGCTCCTACAATGAGCAGTTCTTC. Translating it yields CSYFWFSSYNEQFF.

The gene calls are TRBV5-4 and TRBJ2-7, with D perhaps matching TRBD1 (5 bases). The CDR3 loop spans 20 amino acids. CDR1 and CDR2 (germline): SGHNT, YYREEE (reference sequence). The V end lost 0 bases, the J end lost 0 bases, and 25 bases lay between the germline ends. The CDR3 loop is CASSLGGSYRRNKPSYEQYF. As DNA, the CDR3 is TGTGCCAGCAGCTTGGGGGGCTCCTATCGCAGAAATAAACCCTCCTACGAGCAGTACTTC.

The V call is TRBV5-5, the J call TRBJ1-5, with 10 bases matching TRBD1. J gave up 4 bases and V 4 bases, and 5 bases lay outside the gene matches. The CDR3 is 15 amino acids. Germline lookup yields CDR1 SGHKS and CDR2 YYEKEE (reference sequence). This CDR3 is CASSNGTGENQPQHF. The CDR3 nucleotides read TGTGCCAGCAGCAACGGGACAGGGGAGAATCAGCCCCAGCATTTT.

The J gene is TRBJ1-2, the V gene TRBV28, with TRBD1 matching 7 bases. Germline CDR1 reads MDHEN; CDR2 reads SYDVKM. CDR3 length: 16 amino acids. V gave up 5 bases and J gave up 2 bases; unmatched junction bases: 11. CDR3 region: CASSHFTGADNYGYTF. The CDR3 DNA reads as TGTGCCAGCAGTCACTTTACAGGGGCCGACAACTATGGCTACACCTTC.

The chain combines TRBV4-3 with TRBJ2-1; the match to TRBD2 covers 8 bases. The ends lost 0 bases at V and 2 bases at J; junction bases unmatched: 9. Germline values: CDR1 LGHNA, CDR2 YSLEER. The CDR3 runs to 18 residues. The chain's CDR3 is CASSQERSAGGPYNEQFF. CDR3 nucleotide sequence: TGCGCCAGCAGCCAAGAGAGAAGTGCGGGAGGTCCCTACAATGAGCAGTTCTTC.

The chain joins TRBV6-2 or TRBV6-3 to TRBJ2-1, with TRBD2 matching 15 bases. The CDR3 extends over 15 amino acids. V dropped 2 bases and J dropped 7; count of bases not matched to a gene: 0. Germline V gives CDR1 MNHEY, CDR2 SVGEGT. The CDR3 region is CASSYGTSGRNEQFF. DNA for the CDR3: TGTGCCAGCAGTTACGGGACTAGCGGGAGGAATGAGCAGTTCTTC.

This clone was seen just once. The rearrangement uses TRBV6-6 and TRBJ1-5, with 7 bases matching TRBD1. The CDR3 runs 15 residues. J gave up 3 bases and V 6 bases, and 8 bases lay outside the gene matches. CDR1 MNHNY and CDR2 SVGAGI come from the germline V gene (reference sequence). As DNA, the CDR3 is TGTGCCAGCAGCCTCCGGGACAGTCCCAATCAGCCCCAGCATTTT. It yields the protein CASSLRDSPNQPQHF.

This clone was seen once. The rearrangement uses TRBV28 and TRBJ1-2, with TRBD1 identical over 9 bases. The V segment lost 4 bases and the J segment 8 bases; nucleotides outside the gene matches: 5. This CDR3 has 13 amino acids. Germline V CDR1 and CDR2: MDHEN, SYDVKM. This chain's CDR3 is CASSSSDRGGYTF. CDR3 coding DNA: TGTGCCAGCAGTTCCTCCGACAGGGGGGGCTACACCTTC.

The J gene is TRBJ2-5, the V gene TRBV3-1 (or the pseudogene TRBV3-2), with D unresolved. V gave up 1 base and J gave up 3 bases, with 3 bases separating them. This CDR3 spans 12 amino acids. The germline gives CDR1 LGHDT, CDR2 YNNKEL (reference sequence). CDR3 amino acids: CASSQVKETQYF. The CDR3 region has the DNA TGTGCCAGCAGCCAAGTAAAAGAGACCCAGTACTTC.

V is TRBV29-1 and J is TRBJ2-7; maybe TRBD1 (5 bases). Germline CDR1 reads SQVTM; CDR2 reads ANQGSEA. V lost 2 bases, J lost 2 bases, and 10 bases lay in between. This CDR3 contains 13 residues. CDR3 in amino acids: CSVELRGTYEQYF. The CDR3 DNA is TGCAGCGTTGAACTTAGGGGTACCTACGAGCAGTACTTC.

The chain is built from TRBV5-4 and TRBJ1-2; D may be TRBD1 (5 bases). The germline gives CDR1 SGHNT, CDR2 YYREEE (reference sequence). There are 14 residues in the CDR3. Trimming stripped 4 bases from V and 6 bases from J, with 16 bases between. CDR3 coding DNA: TGTGCCAGCAGCACGGGACTCTTATCACATGGCTACACCTTC. Translated: CASSTGLLSHGYTF.

The J gene is TRBJ1-6, the V gene TRBV5-1; D perhaps matches TRBD1 (5 bases). V was shortened by 0 bases and J by 9 bases, with 16 bases between the two germline ends. The CDR3 consists of 16 residues. Germline CDR1 is SGHRS and CDR2 is YFSETQ. The CDR3 nucleotides are TGCGCCAGCAGCTTGGGCGGGGGAGCGGGGGGTTCACCCCTCCACTTT. It specifies CASSLGGGAGGSPLHF.

The chain employs TRBV24-1 and TRBJ2-7; weak D call: TRBD2 (5 bases). This CDR3 has 8 amino acids. V lost 11 bases and J 13 bases, leaving 11 bases between the germline ends. The V gene's germline CDR1 is KGHDR and CDR2 SFDVKD. CDR3 protein: CASRDCYF. The CDR3 coding sequence is TGTGCCAGTCGGGATTGTTACTTC.

The rearrangement links TRBV7-2 to TRBJ2-7, with 11 bases aligning to TRBD2. CDR3 length: 19 amino acids. Germline V lookup: CDR1 SGHTA, CDR2 FQGNSA. The junction had 11 bases not matched to a gene; V was cut back by 1 base and J by 0 bases. The CDR3 DNA reads as TGTGCCAGCAGCTTAGATGGAGTTAGCGGGAGGGGTAGCTCCTACGAGCAGTACTTC. It specifies CASSLDGVSGRGSSYEQYF.

This clone came up once. V usage is TRBV6-4 and J usage is TRBJ2-1, with 11 bases identical to TRBD2. Germline V lookup: CDR1 MRHNA, CDR2 SNTAGT. Unmatched junction bases numbered 8, after V lost 11 bases and J lost 8 bases. CDR3 length: 13 residues. Written as DNA, the CDR3 is TGTGCCCCGGGACTAGCGGTTTTGGATGAGCAGTTCTTC. It specifies CAPGLAVLDEQFF.

The genes are TRBV29-1 and TRBJ1-2; 10 bases are a match to TRBD1. The CDR3 runs to 13 residues. The germline V gene encodes CDR1 SQVTM and CDR2 ANQGSEA. With 6 bases clipped from V and 2 bases from J, the junction kept 3 bases outside the gene matches. CDR3 residues: CSVGTGVNYGYTF. For the CDR3, the DNA is TGCAGCGTCGGGACAGGGGTGAACTATGGCTACACCTTC.

V gene TRBV9 combines with J gene TRBJ2-2; 14 bases match TRBD2. CDR1 is SGDLS, CDR2 YYNGEE, per germline. CDR3 length: 18 amino acids. The ends lost 4 bases at V and 5 bases at J; junction bases unmatched: 10. The CDR3 loop reads CASSTSGTSGSGTGELFF. CDR3 in DNA: TGTGCCAGCAGCACCTCCGGGACTAGCGGGAGTGGGACCGGGGAGCTGTTTTTT.

The chain combines TRBV4-3 with TRBJ1-6; D ambiguous. The V gene's germline CDR1 is LGHNA and CDR2 YSLEER. CDR3 length: 13 amino acids. The germline V and J ends were trimmed by 0 bases and 17 bases, with 14 bases remaining between them. The DNA for the CDR3 is TGCGCCAGCAGCCAAGAAGGAGGGTCGGGCGTCCACTTT. As protein: CASSQEGGSGVHF.

V is TRBV29-1 and J is TRBJ2-2, with 10 bases matching TRBD2. Germline CDR1 is SQVTM and CDR2 is ANQGSEA. The ends lost 6 bases at V and 1 base at J; junction bases unmatched: 11. The CDR3 covers 17 residues. The CDR3 DNA is TGCAGCGTCCAGTGGGCTAGCGGGAGTGGGAACACCGGGGAGCTGTTTTTT. This sequence encodes CSVQWASGSGNTGELFF.

The chain uses TRBV5-1 and TRBJ1-1; TRBD1 might be the D (6 bases). Trimming took 3 bases from V and 5 from J, leaving 14 bases between them. The germline V gene has CDR1 SGHRS and CDR2 YFSETQ. The CDR3 has 14 residues. Here the CDR3 DNA reads TGCGCCAGCAGCTCGTACAGGGATGGGACTGAAGCTTTCTTT. It is translated as CASSSYRDGTEAFF.

The chain links TRBV7-9 to TRBJ2-7; TRBD2 matches at 10 bases. Germline CDR1 and CDR2: SEHNR and FQNEAQ (reference sequence). This CDR3 contains 17 residues. V was clipped by 5 bases and J by 3 bases; unmatched bases: 13. The CDR3 nucleotides read TGTGCCAGCAGCCTCAGACCTATAGCGGGAGGTTTCTACGAGCAGTACTTC. This encodes CASSLRPIAGGFYEQYF.

The chain is built from TRBV7-6 and TRBJ2-1; D remains unclear. The length of the CDR3 is 12 residues. Trimming left V 1 base short and J 6 bases short, with 4 bases between. Germline CDR1 and CDR2: SGHVS and FNYEAQ. The CDR3 loop is CASSLVSNEQFF. In DNA form, the CDR3 reads TGTGCCAGCAGCTTAGTGAGCAATGAGCAGTTCTTC.

This sequence joins TRBV9 and TRBJ2-1, with 8 bases matching TRBD1. Germline assignment: CDR1 SGDLS and CDR2 YYNGEE. This CDR3 spans 15 amino acids. Germline trimming cut 4 bases from V and 8 bases from J; bases unmatched to any gene: 11. The DNA of the CDR3 is TGTGCCAGCAGCCAGGACAGGGTAAGAGGCGATGAGCAGTTCTTC. This gives the protein CASSQDRVRGDEQFF.

The rearrangement links TRBV15 to TRBJ2-5; D gene ambiguous. Trimming took 1 base from V and 3 from J, leaving 9 bases between them. CDR1 is LNHNV, CDR2 YYDKDF, per germline (reference sequence). The CDR3 consists of 14 residues. CDR3 sequence reads: CATSRGQIEETQYF. CDR3 bases: TGTGCCACCAGCAGAGGCCAGATTGAAGAGACCCAGTACTTC.

The V call is TRBV30, the J call TRBJ1-2; TRBD1 might be the D (6 bases). Trimming removed 2 bases from V and 6 bases from J, with 16 bases in between. The CDR3 extends over 14 amino acids. Germline loops: CDR1 GTSNPN, CDR2 SVGIG (reference sequence). This CDR3 is CAWSQGTTGHGYTF. The DNA of the CDR3 is TGTGCCTGGAGTCAGGGTACTACAGGGCATGGCTACACCTTC. Filled out from reference TRBV30 and TRBJ1-2, the complete variable domain reads SQTIHQWPATLVQPVGSPLSLECTVEGTSNPNLYWYRQAAGRGLQLLFYSVGIGQISSEVPQNLSASRPQDRQFILSSKKLLLSDSGFYLCAWSQGTTGHGYTFGSGTRLTVV.

The chain links TRBV10-2 to TRBJ1-2; D uncertain. There are 14 residues in the CDR3. V was shortened by 6 bases and J by 6 bases, with 17 bases between the two germline ends. In germline, CDR1 is WSHSY, CDR2 SAAADI. The CDR3 nucleotides read TGCGCCAGCAGCGGTGCCTCGGCGGTAGATGGCTACACCTTC. It encodes CASSGASAVDGYTF.

The V call is TRBV19, the J call TRBJ1-1; 7 bases line up with TRBD1. This CDR3 has 15 amino acids. Germline loops: CDR1 LNHDA, CDR2 SQIVND (reference sequence). The V and J ends lost 0 bases and 5 bases, in that order; junction bases with no gene match: 6. The CDR3: CASSIERTGGTEAFF. The DNA of the CDR3 is TGTGCCAGTAGTATAGAGAGGACAGGAGGGACTGAAGCTTTCTTT.

V gene TRBV6-1 combines with J gene TRBJ2-1; 10 nucleotides align to TRBD2. The CDR3 extends over 15 amino acids. The trim removed 5 bases at V and 6 bases at J, leaving 7 bases unmatched. The V gene's germline CDR1 is MNHNS and CDR2 SASEGT. The CDR3 is CASSHTSGTLNEQFF. The DNA for the CDR3 is TGTGCCAGCAGTCACACTAGCGGGACTCTCAATGAGCAGTTCTTC.